This T cell receptor beta chain is from a study of blood T cell repertoires in COVID-19. The assay was immunoSEQ multiplex PCR, and TCRdb's table has in-frame clones only and misses some. The sample shows 150,000 to 200,000 clones, over 75% of them seen only once. Germline CDR1 and CDR2: SGDLS and YYNGEE. This CDR3 has 14 residues. The V end lost 0 bases, the J end lost 4 bases, and 10 bases lay between the germline ends. The sample taken for sequencing was peripheral blood. The J gene is TRBJ1-1, the V gene TRBV9, with D hard to call. The TCR was taken from a human donor in a cohort sampled during active COVID-19. This chain's CDR3 is CASSVDRGFTEAFF. The CDR3 bases are TGTGCCAGCAGCGTAGATAGAGGGTTCACTGAAGCTTTCTTT.